This TCR beta chain comes out of a study of T-cell reconstitution after alpha-beta-depleted transplantation in children. General study findings and limits: One year post-transplant, T-cell counts and diversity were largely derived from T cells produced anew. Several patients had high TCRbeta diversity at day 60; it came from surviving recipient T cells and thymic progenitors. Two months or so post-transplant, alpha-beta T cells reportedly derived from several hundred expanded graft clones.

This clonotype was counted ten times or more. Its target is unknown. CDR1 LGHNA and CDR2 YSLEER come from the germline V gene. Trimming at V came to 4 bases and at J to 9 bases, leaving 13 bases not matched to a gene. The CDR3 length is 15 residues. Preparation of the TCRbeta library involved a method that used unique molecular identifiers. TCRdb reanalysed the PCR reads using MiXCR and keeps one entry per CDR3 protein. The sample carries 480,000 or so distinct CDR3 sequences, 10% to 13% recorded once. The chain joins TRBV4-3 to TRBJ2-7; 9 bases line up with TRBD1. The source material was PBMCs, sampled before TCRalphabeta/CD19-depleted stem cell transplant. The clonotype comes from a child aged 2 to 10 with inherited bone marrow failure, due to receive a stem cell transplant. CDR3 sequence reads: CASSLEVGTGRLQYF. CDR3 DNA: TGCGCCAGCAGCCTTGAAGTAGGGACAGGGCGTCTGCAGTACTTC.